Listed here is a single T cell receptor beta chain. Methods used by the authors: Estimated nucleated cell counts came from reference gene primer amplification. TCRdb's table, derived via immunoSEQ multiplex PCR, lists solely in-frame clones and lacks some. V, J and clone size are those of that table, while D and trimming were read from the DNA. The sample carries approximately 280,000 clones, 85% to 90% recorded once. The sample originates from a study of blood T cell repertoires in COVID-19. This CDR3 contains 13 residues. Per germline, CDR1 SGHAT and CDR2 FQNNGV. The V and J ends lost 5 bases and 10 bases respectively, with 12 bases between them.

Sequenced material: peripheral blood. The chain uses TRBV11-2 and TRBJ1-6; D is perhaps TRBD1 (5 bases). This receptor was obtained from a man in his forties with acute or convalescent COVID-19. The CDR3: CASSRGQYSPLHF. The CDR3 coding sequence is TGTGCCAGCAGCCGTGGACAATACTCACCCCTCCACTTT.